The 5 T cell receptor beta chains listed next were all sequenced from one sample in a study of technical replicates of blood from several donors. Assay: immunoSEQ multiplex PCR; the TCRdb copy retains only in-frame clones and omits some. The sample carries about 69,000 clones, 80% to 90% recorded once. The sequenced sample consisted of PBMCs. The receptors were gathered from a human donor in good health. Some clones in this sample may be carry-over from other donors' samples.

The chain combines TRBV7-2 with TRBJ2-3; no definite D call. The CDR3 covers 11 residues. V dropped 5 bases and J dropped 9 bases, with 9 bases sitting between them. In germline, CDR1 is SGHTA, CDR2 FQGNSA. The CDR3 region has the DNA TGTGCCAGCAGCCTGAGCGTAACGCAGTATTTT. Amino acid sequence: CASSLSVTQYF.

This chain's CDR3 is CASSYKARGLTEAFF. In DNA form, the CDR3 reads TGTGCCAGCAGTTACAAGGCGCGGGGTCTGACTGAAGCTTTCTTT. The chain recombines TRBV6-5 with TRBJ1-1; D not certain. Germline assignment: CDR1 MNHEY and CDR2 SVGAGI. Trimming removed 2 bases from V and 5 bases from J, with 15 bases in between. The CDR3 sequence is 15 residues long.

This clone was seen only once. The chain couples TRBV19 to TRBJ2-1, with D possibly TRBD2 on 6 matching bases. V lost 1 base and J 4 bases, leaving 8 bases between the germline ends. Germline V gives CDR1 LNHDA, CDR2 SQIVND (reference sequence). This CDR3 is built from 14 residues. CDR3 sequence: CASSIASVYNEQFF. CDR3 DNA: TGTGCCAGTAGTATAGCTAGCGTATACAATGAGCAGTTCTTC.

By sample fraction, this clone is medium-sized. V gene TRBV4-3 combines with J gene TRBJ2-3; 9 nucleotides agree with TRBD2. Germline loops: CDR1 LGHNA, CDR2 YSLEER. The junction had 13 bases not matched to a gene; V was cut back by 3 bases and J by 6 bases. This CDR3 is 17 amino acids long. The CDR3 here is CASSHSALAGVADTQYF. CDR3 nucleotides: TGCGCCAGCAGCCACTCAGCCTTAGCGGGAGTAGCGGATACGCAGTATTTT.

The chain carries TRBV9 and TRBJ1-1; the match to TRBD1 covers 9 bases. The CDR3 extends over 17 amino acids. With V trimmed by 3 bases and J by 0 bases, 9 bases remained unmatched. Germline V gene sequence: CDR1 SGDLS, CDR2 YYNGEE. The CDR3 reads CASSAEDRGSLNTEAFF. Here the CDR3 DNA reads TGTGCCAGCAGCGCGGAGGACAGGGGCTCTTTGAACACTGAAGCTTTCTTT.